In its sample, the clone carrying this T cell receptor (beta chain) was seen once. No antigen is known for it. Here immunoSEQ multiplex PCR was the method, and the copy in TCRdb shows in-frame clones only, minus some. The sample yields about 96,000 clones, roughly 92% seen once. This sample stems from a study of graft-versus-host responses after intestinal transplantation. About the study: Recipients had multivisceral, liver-intestinal, or isolated intestinal transplants. Anti-thymocyte globulin served as induction for all recipients, who then took tacrolimus and steroids for about 3 years. General study results and limits: GvH clones were identified in recipient marrow, with some first appearing in ileum or blood. Peak GvH clone levels in circulation were associated with early post-transplant HvG declines.

Germline lookup yields CDR1 SGHAT and CDR2 FQNNGV. This CDR3 is 16 amino acids long. J lost 4 bases, V lost 0 bases, and 9 bases had no gene match. The clonotype originates from a human donor who received an intestinal transplant. Sequenced material: unstimulated CD4+ T cells sorted from spleen or lymph node cells, taken before intestinal transplant. V and J are TRBV11-2 and TRBJ2-7; 7 bases align to TRBD2. The CDR3 loop reads CASSLDQGGREYEQYF. The CDR3 DNA follows: TGTGCCAGCAGCTTAGATCAGGGAGGGAGGGAGTACGAGCAGTACTTC.